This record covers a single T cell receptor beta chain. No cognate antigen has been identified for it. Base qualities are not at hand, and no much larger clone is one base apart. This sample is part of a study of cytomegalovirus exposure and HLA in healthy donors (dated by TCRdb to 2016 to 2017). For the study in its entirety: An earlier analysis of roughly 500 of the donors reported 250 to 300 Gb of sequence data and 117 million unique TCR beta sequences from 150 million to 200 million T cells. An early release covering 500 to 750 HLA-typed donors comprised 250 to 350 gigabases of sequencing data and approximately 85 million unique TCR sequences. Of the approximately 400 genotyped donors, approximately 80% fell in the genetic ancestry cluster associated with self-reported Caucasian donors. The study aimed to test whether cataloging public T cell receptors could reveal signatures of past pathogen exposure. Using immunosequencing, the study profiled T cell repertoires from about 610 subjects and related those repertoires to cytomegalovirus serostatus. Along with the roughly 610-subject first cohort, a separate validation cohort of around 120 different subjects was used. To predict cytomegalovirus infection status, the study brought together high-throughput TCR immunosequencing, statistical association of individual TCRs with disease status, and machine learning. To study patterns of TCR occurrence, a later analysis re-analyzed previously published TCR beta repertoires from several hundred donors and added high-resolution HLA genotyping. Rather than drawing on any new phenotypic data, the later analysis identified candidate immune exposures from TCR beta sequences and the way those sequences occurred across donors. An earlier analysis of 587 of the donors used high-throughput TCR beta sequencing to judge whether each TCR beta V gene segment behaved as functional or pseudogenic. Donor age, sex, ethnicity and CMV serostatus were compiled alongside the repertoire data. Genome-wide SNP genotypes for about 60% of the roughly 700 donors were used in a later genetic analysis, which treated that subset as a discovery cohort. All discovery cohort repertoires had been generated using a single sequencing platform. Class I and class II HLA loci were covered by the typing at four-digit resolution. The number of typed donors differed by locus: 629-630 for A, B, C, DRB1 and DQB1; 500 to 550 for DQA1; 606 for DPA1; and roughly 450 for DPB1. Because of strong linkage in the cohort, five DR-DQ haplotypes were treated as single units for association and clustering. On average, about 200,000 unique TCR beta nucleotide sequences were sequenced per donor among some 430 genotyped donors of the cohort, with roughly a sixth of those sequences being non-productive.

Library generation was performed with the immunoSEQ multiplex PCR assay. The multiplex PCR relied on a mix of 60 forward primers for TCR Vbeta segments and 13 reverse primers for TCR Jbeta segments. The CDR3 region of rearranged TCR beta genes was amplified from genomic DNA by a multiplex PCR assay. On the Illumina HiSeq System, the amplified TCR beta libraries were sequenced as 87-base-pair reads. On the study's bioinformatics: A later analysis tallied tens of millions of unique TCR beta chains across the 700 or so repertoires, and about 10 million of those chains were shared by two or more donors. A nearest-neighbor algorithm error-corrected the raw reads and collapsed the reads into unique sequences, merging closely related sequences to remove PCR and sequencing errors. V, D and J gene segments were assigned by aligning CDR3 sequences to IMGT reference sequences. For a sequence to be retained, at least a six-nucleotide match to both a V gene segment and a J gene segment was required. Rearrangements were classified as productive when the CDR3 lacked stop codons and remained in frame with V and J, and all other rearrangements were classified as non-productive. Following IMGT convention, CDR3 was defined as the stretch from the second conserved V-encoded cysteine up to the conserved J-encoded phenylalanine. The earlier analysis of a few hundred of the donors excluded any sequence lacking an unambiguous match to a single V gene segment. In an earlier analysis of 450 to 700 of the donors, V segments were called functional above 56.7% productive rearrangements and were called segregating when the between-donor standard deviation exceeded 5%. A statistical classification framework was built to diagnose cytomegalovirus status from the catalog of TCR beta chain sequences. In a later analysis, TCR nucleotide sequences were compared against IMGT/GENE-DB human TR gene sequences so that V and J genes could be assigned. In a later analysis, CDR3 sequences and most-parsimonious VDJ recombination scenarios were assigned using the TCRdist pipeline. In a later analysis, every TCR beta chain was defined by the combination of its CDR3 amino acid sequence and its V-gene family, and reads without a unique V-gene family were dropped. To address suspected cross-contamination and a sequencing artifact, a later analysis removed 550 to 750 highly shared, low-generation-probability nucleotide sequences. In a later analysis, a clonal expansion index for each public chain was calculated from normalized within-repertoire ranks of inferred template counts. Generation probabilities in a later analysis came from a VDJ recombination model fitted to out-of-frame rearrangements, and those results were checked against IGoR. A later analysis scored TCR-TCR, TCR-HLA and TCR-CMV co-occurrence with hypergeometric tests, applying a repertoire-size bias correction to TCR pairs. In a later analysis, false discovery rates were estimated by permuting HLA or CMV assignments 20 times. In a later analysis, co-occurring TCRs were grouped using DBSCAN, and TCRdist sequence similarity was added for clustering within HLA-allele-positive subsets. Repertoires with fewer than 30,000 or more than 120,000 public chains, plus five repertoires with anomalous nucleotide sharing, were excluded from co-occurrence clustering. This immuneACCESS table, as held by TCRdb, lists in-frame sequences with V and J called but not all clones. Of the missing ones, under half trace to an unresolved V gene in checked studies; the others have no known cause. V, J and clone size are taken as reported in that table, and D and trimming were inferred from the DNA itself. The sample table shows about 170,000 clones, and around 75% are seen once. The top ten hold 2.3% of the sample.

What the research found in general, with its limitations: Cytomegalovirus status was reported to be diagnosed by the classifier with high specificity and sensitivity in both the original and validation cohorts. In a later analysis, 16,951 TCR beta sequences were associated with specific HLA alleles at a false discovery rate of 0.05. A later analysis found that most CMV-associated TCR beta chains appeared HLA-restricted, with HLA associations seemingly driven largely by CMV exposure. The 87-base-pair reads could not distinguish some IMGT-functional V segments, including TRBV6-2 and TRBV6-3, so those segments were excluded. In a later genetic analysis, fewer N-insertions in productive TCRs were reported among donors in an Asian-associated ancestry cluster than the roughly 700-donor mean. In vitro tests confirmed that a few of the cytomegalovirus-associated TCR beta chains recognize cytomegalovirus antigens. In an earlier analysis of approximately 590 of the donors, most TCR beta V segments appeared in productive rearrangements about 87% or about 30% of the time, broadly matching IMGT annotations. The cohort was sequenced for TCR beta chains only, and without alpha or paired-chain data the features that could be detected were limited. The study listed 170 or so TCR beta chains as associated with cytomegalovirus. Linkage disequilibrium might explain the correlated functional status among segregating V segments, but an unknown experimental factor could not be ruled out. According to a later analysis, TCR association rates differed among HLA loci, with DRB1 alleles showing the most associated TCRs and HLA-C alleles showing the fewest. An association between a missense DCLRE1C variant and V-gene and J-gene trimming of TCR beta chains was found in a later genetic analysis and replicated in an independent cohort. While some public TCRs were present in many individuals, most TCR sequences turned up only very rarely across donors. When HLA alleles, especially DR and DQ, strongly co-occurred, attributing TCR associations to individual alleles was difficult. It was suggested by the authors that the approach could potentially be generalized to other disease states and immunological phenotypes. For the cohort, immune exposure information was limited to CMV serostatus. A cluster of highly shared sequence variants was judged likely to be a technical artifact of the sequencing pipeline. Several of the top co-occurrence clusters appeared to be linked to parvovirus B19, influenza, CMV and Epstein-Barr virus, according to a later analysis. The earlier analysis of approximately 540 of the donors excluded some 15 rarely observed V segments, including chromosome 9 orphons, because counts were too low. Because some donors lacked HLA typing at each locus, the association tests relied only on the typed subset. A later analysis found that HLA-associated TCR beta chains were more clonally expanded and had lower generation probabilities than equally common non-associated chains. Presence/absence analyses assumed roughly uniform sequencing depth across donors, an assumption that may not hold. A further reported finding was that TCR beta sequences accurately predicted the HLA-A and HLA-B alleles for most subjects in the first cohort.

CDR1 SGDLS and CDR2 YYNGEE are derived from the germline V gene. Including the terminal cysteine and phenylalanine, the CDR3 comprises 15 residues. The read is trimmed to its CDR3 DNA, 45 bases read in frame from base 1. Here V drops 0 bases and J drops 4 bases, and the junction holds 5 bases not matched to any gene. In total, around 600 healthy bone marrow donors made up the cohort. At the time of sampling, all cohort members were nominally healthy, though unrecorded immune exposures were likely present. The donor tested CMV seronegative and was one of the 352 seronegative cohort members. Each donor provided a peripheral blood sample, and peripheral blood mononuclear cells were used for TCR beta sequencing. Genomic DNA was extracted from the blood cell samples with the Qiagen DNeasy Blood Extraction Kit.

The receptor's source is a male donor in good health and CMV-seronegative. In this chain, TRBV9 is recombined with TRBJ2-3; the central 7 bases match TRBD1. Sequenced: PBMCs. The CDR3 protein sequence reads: CASSVGPQGADTQYF. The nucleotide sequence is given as TGTGCCAGCAGCGTAGGGCCCCAGGGGGCAGATACGCAGTATTTT.